This T cell receptor (beta chain) originates from a study of CD8 T cells in ankylosing spondylitis. A quantitative 5'-RACE method, one with molecular barcodes, was used to make TCR beta libraries. MiXCR was run by TCRdb on the 5' RACE reads, yielding one entry per CDR3 protein. The sample consists of fewer than 250,000 distinct CDR3 sequences, about a sixth of them appearing once. Study results and limitations: Reactive arthritis synovial fluid and blood were previously reported to contain some motif variants. Clones linked to disease were reported to show significant enrichment in matched ankylosing spondylitis synovial fluid. Characteristic of ankylosing spondylitis blood, it appeared, was a TCR beta motif comprising eight highly homologous variants. With a CD8+ phenotype, disease-linked clones were relatively rare in peripheral blood.

Per the germline V gene, CDR1 is GTSNPN and CDR2 is SVGIG (reference sequence). The V gene lost 1 base and the J gene lost 0 bases, with 10 bases spanning the gap. The CDR3 totals 15 residues. A word on this clonotype: The antigen is not known.

Material: blood, either unsorted or a sorted T cell fraction (not recorded which). The V and J genes are TRBV30 and TRBJ2-1; possible D gene TRBD1, 7 bases. This receptor was identified in a male donor with ankylosing spondylitis. The CDR3 sequence is CAWSARGASYNEQFF. The CDR3 DNA is TGTGCCTGGAGTGCCAGGGGGGCCTCCTACAATGAGCAGTTCTTC.